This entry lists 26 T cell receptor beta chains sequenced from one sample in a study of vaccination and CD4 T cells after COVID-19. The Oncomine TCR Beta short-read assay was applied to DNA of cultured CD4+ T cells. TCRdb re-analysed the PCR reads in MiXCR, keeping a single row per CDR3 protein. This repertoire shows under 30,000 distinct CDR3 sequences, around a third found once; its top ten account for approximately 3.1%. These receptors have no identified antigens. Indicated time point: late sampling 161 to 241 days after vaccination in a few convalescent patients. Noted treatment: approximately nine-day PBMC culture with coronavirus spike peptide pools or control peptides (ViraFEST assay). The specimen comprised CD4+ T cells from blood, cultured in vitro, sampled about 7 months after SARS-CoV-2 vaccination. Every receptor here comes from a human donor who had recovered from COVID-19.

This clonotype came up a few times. CDR3 nucleotides: TGTGCCAGCTCACCCAGGGCGGCTCAGCCCCAGCATTTT. It translates to CASSPRAAQPQHF. The chain joins TRBV18 to TRBJ1-5, with D perhaps TRBD1 (5 bases). This CDR3 is built from 13 residues. CDR1 is KGHSH, CDR2 LQKENI, per germline. V shed 3 bases and J shed 6 bases, with 9 bases lying between them. The full variable domain, completed using reference TRBV18 and TRBJ1-5, is NAGVMQNPRHLVRRRGQEARLRCSPMKGHSHVYWYRQLPEEGLKFMVYLQKENIIDESGMPKERFSAEFPKEGPSILRIQQVVRGDSAAYFCASSPRAAQPQHFGDGTRLSIL.

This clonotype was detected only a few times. CDR3 sequence: CASSRAGWETQYF. CDR3 nucleotide sequence: TGTGCCAGCAGCCGAGCGGGATGGGAGACCCAGTACTTC. The V and J genes are TRBV7-9 and TRBJ2-5; 7 positions agree with TRBD2. Germline V gene data show CDR1 as SEHNR and CDR2 as FQNEAQ (reference sequence). The CDR3 is 13 residues long. Unmatched junction bases numbered 5, after V lost 5 bases and J lost 5 bases.

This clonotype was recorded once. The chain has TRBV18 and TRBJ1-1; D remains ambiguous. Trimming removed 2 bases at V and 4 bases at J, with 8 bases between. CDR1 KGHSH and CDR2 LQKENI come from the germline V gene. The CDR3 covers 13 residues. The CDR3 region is CASSPDTSTEAFF. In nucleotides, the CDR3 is TGTGCCAGCTCACCAGACACGTCCACTGAAGCTTTCTTT.

CDR3 nucleotides: TGTGCCAGCCAAAATTGGGGTTATAGCAATCAGCCCCAGCATTTT. Translating gives CASQNWGYSNQPQHF. The chain has TRBV6-1 and TRBJ1-5; D unresolved. The length of the CDR3 is 15 residues. Germline V gene sequence: CDR1 MNHNS, CDR2 SASEGT. Trimming removed 8 bases at V and 0 bases at J, with 14 bases between.

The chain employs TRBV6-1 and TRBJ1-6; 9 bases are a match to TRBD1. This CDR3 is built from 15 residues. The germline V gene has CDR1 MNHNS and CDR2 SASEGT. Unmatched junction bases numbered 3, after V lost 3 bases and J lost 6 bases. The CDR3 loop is CASSDRTGANSPLHF. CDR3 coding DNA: TGTGCCAGCAGTGACCGGACAGGGGCTAATTCACCCCTCCACTTT.

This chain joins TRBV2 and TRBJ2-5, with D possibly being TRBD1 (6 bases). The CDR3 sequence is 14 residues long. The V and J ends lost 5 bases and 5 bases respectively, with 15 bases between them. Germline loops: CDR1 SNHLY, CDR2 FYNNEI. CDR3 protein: CASSNNRVGETQYF. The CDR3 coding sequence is TGTGCCAGCAGTAATAACAGGGTCGGTGAGACCCAGTACTTC.

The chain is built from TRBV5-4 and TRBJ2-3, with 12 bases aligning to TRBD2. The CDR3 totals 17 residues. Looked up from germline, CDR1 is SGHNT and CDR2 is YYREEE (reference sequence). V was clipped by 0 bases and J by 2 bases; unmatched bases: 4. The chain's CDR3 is CASSLGTSGAFTDTQYF. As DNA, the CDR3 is TGTGCCAGCAGCTTGGGGACTAGCGGGGCCTTCACAGATACGCAGTATTTT.

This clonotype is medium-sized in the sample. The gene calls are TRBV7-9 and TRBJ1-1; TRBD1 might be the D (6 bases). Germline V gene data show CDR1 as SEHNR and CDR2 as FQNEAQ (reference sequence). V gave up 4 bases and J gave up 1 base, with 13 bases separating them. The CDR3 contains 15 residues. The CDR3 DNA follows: TGTGCCAGCAGCTGGTCCCGGGACACGAACACTGAAGCTTTCTTT. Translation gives CASSWSRDTNTEAFF.

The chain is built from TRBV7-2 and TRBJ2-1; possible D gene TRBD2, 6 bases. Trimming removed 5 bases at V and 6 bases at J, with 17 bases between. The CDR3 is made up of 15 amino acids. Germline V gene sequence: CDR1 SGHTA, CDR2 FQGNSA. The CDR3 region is CASSVLAGLFNEQFF. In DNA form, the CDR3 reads TGTGCCAGCAGCGTTCTGGCGGGACTTTTCAATGAGCAGTTCTTC. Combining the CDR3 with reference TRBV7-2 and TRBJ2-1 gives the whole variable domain GAGVSQSPSNKVTEKGKDVELRCDPISGHTALYWYRQSLGQGLEFLIYFQGNSAPDKSGLPSDRFSAERTGGSVSTLTIQRTQQEDSAVYLCASSVLAGLFNEQFFGPGTRLTVL.

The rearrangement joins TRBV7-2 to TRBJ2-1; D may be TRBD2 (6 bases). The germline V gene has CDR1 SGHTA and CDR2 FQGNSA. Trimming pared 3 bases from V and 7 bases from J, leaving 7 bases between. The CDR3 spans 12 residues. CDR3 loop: CASSLSGNEQFF. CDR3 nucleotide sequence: TGTGCCAGCAGCTTGAGCGGGAATGAGCAGTTCTTC.

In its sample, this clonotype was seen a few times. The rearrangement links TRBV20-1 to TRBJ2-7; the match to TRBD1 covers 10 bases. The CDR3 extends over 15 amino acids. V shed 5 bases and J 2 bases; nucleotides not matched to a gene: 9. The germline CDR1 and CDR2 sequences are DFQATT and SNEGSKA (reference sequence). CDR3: CSAGGQGPPTYEQYF. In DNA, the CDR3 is TGCAGTGCTGGGGGACAGGGGCCACCCACCTACGAGCAGTACTTC.

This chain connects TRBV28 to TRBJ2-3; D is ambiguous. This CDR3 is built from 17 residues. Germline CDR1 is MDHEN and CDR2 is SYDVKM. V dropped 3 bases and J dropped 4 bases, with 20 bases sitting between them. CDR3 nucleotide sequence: TGTGCCAGCAGTTTTTGGGCAGCCCAATCGTCCTCAGATACGCAGTATTTT. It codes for CASSFWAAQSSSDTQYF.

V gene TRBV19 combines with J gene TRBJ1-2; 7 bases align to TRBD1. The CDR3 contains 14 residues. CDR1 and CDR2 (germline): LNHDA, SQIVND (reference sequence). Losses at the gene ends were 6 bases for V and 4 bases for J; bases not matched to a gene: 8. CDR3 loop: CASSSRDSVYGYTF. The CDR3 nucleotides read TGTGCCAGTAGCTCGCGGGACAGCGTCTATGGCTACACCTTC.

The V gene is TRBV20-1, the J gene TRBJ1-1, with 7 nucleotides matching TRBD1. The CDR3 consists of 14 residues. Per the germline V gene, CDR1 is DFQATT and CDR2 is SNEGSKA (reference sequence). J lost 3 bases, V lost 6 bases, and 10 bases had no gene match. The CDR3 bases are TGCAGTGCCAAAACCGGGACAGAACACACTGAAGCTTTCTTT. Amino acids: CSAKTGTEHTEAFF.

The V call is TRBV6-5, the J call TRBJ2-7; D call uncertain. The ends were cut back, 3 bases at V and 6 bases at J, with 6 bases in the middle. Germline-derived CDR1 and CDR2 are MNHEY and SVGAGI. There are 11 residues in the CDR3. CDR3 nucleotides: TGTGCCAGCAGTTATACTGGCGAGCAGTACTTC. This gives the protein CASSYTGEQYF.

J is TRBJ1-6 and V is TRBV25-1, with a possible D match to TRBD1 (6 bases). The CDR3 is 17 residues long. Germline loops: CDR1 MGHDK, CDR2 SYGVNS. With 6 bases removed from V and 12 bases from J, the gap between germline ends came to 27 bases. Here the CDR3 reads CASSKAVGGGLEKPLHF. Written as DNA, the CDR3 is TGTGCCAGCAGCAAGGCGGTCGGGGGCGGTTTGGAAAAACCCCTCCACTTT.

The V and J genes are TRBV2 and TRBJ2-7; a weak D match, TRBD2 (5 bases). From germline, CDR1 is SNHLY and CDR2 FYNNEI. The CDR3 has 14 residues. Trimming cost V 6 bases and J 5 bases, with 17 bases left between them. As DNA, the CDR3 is TGTGCCAGCAGGTGGAGGATCCCTTCCCACGAGCAGTACTTC. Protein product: CASRWRIPSHEQYF.

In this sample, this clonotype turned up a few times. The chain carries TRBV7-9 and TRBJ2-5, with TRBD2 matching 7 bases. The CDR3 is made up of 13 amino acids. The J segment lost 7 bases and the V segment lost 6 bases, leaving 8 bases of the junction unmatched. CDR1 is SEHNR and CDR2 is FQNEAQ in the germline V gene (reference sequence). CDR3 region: CASRYSREGTQYF. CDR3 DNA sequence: TGTGCCAGCAGATACTCGAGGGAGGGGACCCAGTACTTC.

The CDR3: CATSRRRRVSSDTDTQYF. The CDR3 DNA follows: TGTGCCACTTCTAGGAGACGGCGAGTGAGCAGTGACACAGATACGCAGTATTTT. The V gene is TRBV24-1, the J gene TRBJ2-3; D ambiguous. From germline, CDR1 is KGHDR and CDR2 SFDVKD. This CDR3 is 18 amino acids long. V gave up 10 bases and J gave up 2 bases, with 27 bases separating them.

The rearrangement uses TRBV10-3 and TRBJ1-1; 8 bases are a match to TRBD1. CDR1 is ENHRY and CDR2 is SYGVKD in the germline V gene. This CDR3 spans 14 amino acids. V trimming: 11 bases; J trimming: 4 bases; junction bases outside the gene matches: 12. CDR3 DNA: TGTGCCGTGGGACAGGTCCAGGTTAGCACTGAAGCTTTCTTT. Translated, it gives CAVGQVQVSTEAFF.

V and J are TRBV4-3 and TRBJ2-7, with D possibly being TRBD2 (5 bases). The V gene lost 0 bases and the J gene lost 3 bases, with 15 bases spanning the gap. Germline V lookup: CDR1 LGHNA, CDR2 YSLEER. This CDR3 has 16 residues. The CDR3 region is CASSQEAVARVYEQYF. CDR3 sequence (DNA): TGCGCCAGCAGCCAAGAGGCGGTAGCGAGAGTCTACGAGCAGTACTTC.

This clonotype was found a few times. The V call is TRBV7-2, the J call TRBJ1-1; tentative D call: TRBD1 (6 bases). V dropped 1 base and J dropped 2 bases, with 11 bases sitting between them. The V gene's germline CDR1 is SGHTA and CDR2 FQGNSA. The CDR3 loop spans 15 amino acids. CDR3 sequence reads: CASSLEGGTNTEAFF. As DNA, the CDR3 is TGTGCCAGCAGCTTAGAGGGGGGTACCAACACTGAAGCTTTCTTT. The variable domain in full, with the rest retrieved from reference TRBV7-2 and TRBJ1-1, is GAGVSQSPSNKVTEKGKDVELRCDPISGHTALYWYRQSLGQGLEFLIYFQGNSAPDKSGLPSDRFSAERTGGSVSTLTIQRTQQEDSAVYLCASSLEGGTNTEAFFGQGTRLTVV.

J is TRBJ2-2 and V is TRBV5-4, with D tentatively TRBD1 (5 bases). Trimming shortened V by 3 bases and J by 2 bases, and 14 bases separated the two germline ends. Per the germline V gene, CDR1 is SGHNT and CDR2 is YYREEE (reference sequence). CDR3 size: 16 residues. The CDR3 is CASSSAGYRNTGELFF. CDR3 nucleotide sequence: TGTGCCAGCAGCTCCGCAGGGTATAGAAACACCGGGGAGCTGTTTTTT. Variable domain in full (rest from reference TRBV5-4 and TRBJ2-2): ETGVTQSPTHLIKTRGQQVTLRCSSQSGHNTVSWYQQALGQGPQFIFQYYREEENGRGNFPPRFSGLQFPNYSSELNVNALELDDSALYLCASSSAGYRNTGELFFGEGSRLTVL.

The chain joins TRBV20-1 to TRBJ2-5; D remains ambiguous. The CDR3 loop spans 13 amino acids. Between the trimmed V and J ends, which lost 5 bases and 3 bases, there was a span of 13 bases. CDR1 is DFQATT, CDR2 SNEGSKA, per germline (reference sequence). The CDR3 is CSASQDVEETQYF. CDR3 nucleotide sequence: TGCAGTGCTTCCCAGGACGTCGAAGAGACCCAGTACTTC.

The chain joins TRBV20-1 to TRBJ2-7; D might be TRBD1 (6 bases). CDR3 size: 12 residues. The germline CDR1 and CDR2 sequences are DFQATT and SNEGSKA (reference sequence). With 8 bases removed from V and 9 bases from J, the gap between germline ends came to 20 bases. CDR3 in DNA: TGCAGTTTTACTCAACAGGGTTTGGGGCAGTACTTC. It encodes CSFTQQGLGQYF.

The CDR3 reads CASSFDRLRGRYEQYF. The CDR3 DNA follows: TGTGCCAGCAGTTTCGATCGACTACGCGGGAGGTACGAGCAGTACTTC. The V call is TRBV28, the J call TRBJ2-7, with 8 bases that match TRBD2. J lost 4 bases, V lost 3 bases, and 11 bases had no gene match. The germline CDR1 and CDR2 sequences are MDHEN and SYDVKM. The CDR3 totals 16 residues.